This is a list of T cell receptor beta chains from one sample in a study of beta chain features in type 1 diabetes. Sequenced by immunoSEQ multiplex PCR; TCRdb stores in-frame clones only, minus some. The sample gives 100,000 to 150,000 clones, 15% to 20% of which show up once; approximately 2.5% is in the top ten. The sample was central memory CD4+ T cells from blood. These receptors were taken from a man between 18 and 29 years old with type 1 diabetes. The CDR3 runs from the conserved cysteine through the conserved F or W. D genes are given only for firm matches. Clone size appears in some rows only: once, few, many, or a class for an expanded clone.

CDR3nt: TGTGCCAGCAGCCAACTTCCGGGACAGCAAGAGACCCAGTACTTC; CDR3aa: CASSQLPGQQETQYF; j_gene: TRBJ2-5; d_gene: NA; abundance: NA; v_gene: TRBV21-1
CDR3nt: TGTGCCAGTAGTATTCCGACAGGCGGCTATCAGCCCCAGCATTTT; CDR3aa: CASSIPTGGYQPQHF; j_gene: TRBJ1-5; d_gene: NA; abundance: NA; v_gene: TRBV19
CDR3nt: TGTGCCAGCAGCTTGGGGACAGGGGACATTCAGTACTTC; CDR3aa: CASSLGTGDIQYF; j_gene: TRBJ2-4; d_gene: TRBD1; abundance: few; v_gene: TRBV7-9
CDR3nt: TGCGCCAGCAGCCAGCAGTCCCCGGGGGGCTCTGGGGCCAACGTCCTGACTTTC; CDR3aa: CASSQQSPGGSGANVLTF; j_gene: TRBJ2-6; d_gene: TRBD2; abundance: few; v_gene: TRBV4-1
CDR3nt: TGTGCCAGCACTACTACCCAAGAGACCCAGTACTTC; CDR3aa: CASTTTQETQYF; j_gene: TRBJ2-5; d_gene: NA; abundance: few; v_gene: TRBV7-2
CDR3nt: TGTGCCACCAGCAGAGATCGGCGGAACACTGAAGCTTTCTTT; CDR3aa: CATSRDRRNTEAFF; j_gene: TRBJ1-1; d_gene: NA; abundance: few; v_gene: TRBV15
CDR3nt: TGTGCCAGCAGCCCCCGGACTAGCCGTACGCAGTATTTT; CDR3aa: CASSPRTSRTQYF; j_gene: TRBJ2-3; d_gene: TRBD2; abundance: many; v_gene: TRBV7-2
CDR3nt: TGTGCCTGGAGTGTATCTCTGGGGGCCTATGGCTACACCTTC; CDR3aa: CAWSVSLGAYGYTF; j_gene: TRBJ1-2; d_gene: NA; abundance: NA; v_gene: TRBV30
CDR3nt: TGTGCCAGCAGTTCCCCCGGGGGGGAAAAAGATACGCAGTATTTT; CDR3aa: CASSSPGGEKDTQYF; j_gene: TRBJ2-3; d_gene: TRBD2; abundance: few; v_gene: TRBV28
CDR3nt: TGCAGCGTTGTCCGGGGGCAGGGAGAAAAACTGTTTTTT; CDR3aa: CSVVRGQGEKLFF; j_gene: TRBJ1-4; d_gene: NA; abundance: few; v_gene: TRBV29-1
CDR3nt: TGTGCCAGCAGCGCCCAGAACAGGGGGCCGCGAACTGAAGCTTTCTTT; CDR3aa: CASSAQNRGPRTEAFF; j_gene: TRBJ1-1; d_gene: TRBD1; abundance: NA; v_gene: TRBV25-1
CDR3nt: TGCGCCAGCAGCCAACCCCTGACTAGCGGGGACAATGAGCAGTTCTTC; CDR3aa: CASSQPLTSGDNEQFF; j_gene: TRBJ2-1; d_gene: TRBD2; abundance: NA; v_gene: TRBV4-1
CDR3nt: TGTGCCATCAGTATGGACACTAATCAGCCCCAGCATTTT; CDR3aa: CAISMDTNQPQHF; j_gene: TRBJ1-5; d_gene: NA; abundance: NA; v_gene: TRBV10-3
CDR3nt: TGTGCCAGCAGCCGGGACAGGGGCACCGGGGAGCTGTTTTTT; CDR3aa: CASSRDRGTGELFF; j_gene: TRBJ2-2; d_gene: TRBD1; abundance: NA; v_gene: TRBV27
CDR3nt: TGTGCCAGCAGCTTTACCGGGGTGGGCCAAGAGACCCAGTACTTC; CDR3aa: CASSFTGVGQETQYF; j_gene: TRBJ2-5; d_gene: NA; abundance: NA; v_gene: TRBV7-3
CDR3nt: TGTGCCAGCAGCAAGGGACTTCTCAATGAGCAGTTCTTC; CDR3aa: CASSKGLLNEQFF; j_gene: TRBJ2-1; d_gene: NA; abundance: NA; v_gene: TRBV7-6
CDR3nt: TGTGCCAGCAGTTTTGATGGACGGGCTTACCAAGAGACCCAGTACTTC; CDR3aa: CASSFDGRAYQETQYF; j_gene: TRBJ2-5; d_gene: NA; abundance: NA; v_gene: TRBV28
CDR3nt: TGTGCCAGCTCCCAGGTGGGACAGGGGGTAGCCAAAAACATTCAGTACTTC; CDR3aa: CASSQVGQGVAKNIQYF; j_gene: TRBJ2-4; d_gene: TRBD1; abundance: NA; v_gene: TRBV18
CDR3nt: TGTGCCAGCAGCCTATCGTACGTGAACACTGAAGCTTTCTTT; CDR3aa: CASSLSYVNTEAFF; j_gene: TRBJ1-1; d_gene: NA; abundance: NA; v_gene: TRBV7-9
CDR3nt: TGTGCCAGCAGTGACCGGGACGGGCTGTCGGGGCAGTACTTC; CDR3aa: CASSDRDGLSGQYF; j_gene: TRBJ2-7; d_gene: NA; abundance: NA; v_gene: TRBV7-8
CDR3nt: TGCGCCAGCAGCTTGGACGTGGGCTCCTACAATGAGCAGTTCTTC; CDR3aa: CASSLDVGSYNEQFF; j_gene: TRBJ2-1; d_gene: NA; abundance: NA; v_gene: TRBV5-1
CDR3nt: TGTGCCAGCAGTTTACAGGATTATAACTATGGCTACACCTTC; CDR3aa: CASSLQDYNYGYTF; j_gene: TRBJ1-2; d_gene: NA; abundance: NA; v_gene: TRBV28
CDR3nt: TGTGCCAGCACCGACCGGCGGGAGTACACAGATACGCAGTATTTT; CDR3aa: CASTDRREYTDTQYF; j_gene: TRBJ2-3; d_gene: TRBD2; abundance: NA; v_gene: TRBV5-6
CDR3nt: TGTGCCTGGAGTGTGGGGAGTAGGGGTGCAGGGGAGCTGTTTTTT; CDR3aa: CAWSVGSRGAGELFF; j_gene: TRBJ2-2; d_gene: NA; abundance: NA; v_gene: TRBV30
CDR3nt: TGTGCCAGCAGCCAAGAAGGAGGCGGGAGTGGAGTCAATGAGCAGTTCTTC; CDR3aa: CASSQEGGGSGVNEQFF; j_gene: TRBJ2-1; d_gene: TRBD2; abundance: few; v_gene: TRBV4-2
CDR3nt: TGTGCCAGCAGTGCCAAAAACATTCAGTACTTC; CDR3aa: CASSAKNIQYF; j_gene: TRBJ2-4; d_gene: NA; abundance: NA; v_gene: TRBV2
CDR3nt: TGTGCCAGCAGAACGGCACTGCTTGGTGGCTACACCTTC; CDR3aa: CASRTALLGGYTF; j_gene: TRBJ1-2; d_gene: NA; abundance: NA; v_gene: TRBV6-5
CDR3nt: TGCGCCAGCAGCCAAGGGAAAGTTCTAGATGAGCAGTTCTTC; CDR3aa: CASSQGKVLDEQFF; j_gene: TRBJ2-1; d_gene: NA; abundance: once; v_gene: TRBV4-1
CDR3nt: TGTGCCAGCAGCACCACTAAACAAGAGACCCAGTACTTC; CDR3aa: CASSTTKQETQYF; j_gene: TRBJ2-5; d_gene: NA; abundance: few; v_gene: TRBV11-2
CDR3nt: TGTGCCAGCAGCTTAGCACAGGGCGGTGGCTACACCTTC; CDR3aa: CASSLAQGGGYTF; j_gene: TRBJ1-2; d_gene: NA; abundance: NA; v_gene: TRBV7-6
CDR3nt: TGTGCCAGCAGTTCCCCAGGGGTCCACGAGCAGTACTTC; CDR3aa: CASSSPGVHEQYF; j_gene: TRBJ2-7; d_gene: NA; abundance: many; v_gene: TRBV6-5
CDR3nt: TGCGCCAGCCGAATTTCGGATGAGCAGTTCTTC; CDR3aa: CASRISDEQFF; j_gene: TRBJ2-1; d_gene: NA; abundance: NA; v_gene: TRBV10-2
CDR3nt: TGTGCCAGCAGTGTTCGACAGGGTATTTCCTACGAGCAGTACTTC; CDR3aa: CASSVRQGISYEQYF; j_gene: TRBJ2-7; d_gene: TRBD1; abundance: NA; v_gene: TRBV6-1
CDR3nt: TGTGCCAGCAGCCCAGGGGCTGAGATTCAGCCCCAGCATTTT; CDR3aa: CASSPGAEIQPQHF; j_gene: TRBJ1-5; d_gene: NA; abundance: NA; v_gene: TRBV7-2
CDR3nt: TGCGCCAGCAGCTTGCTCGCGGGACAGGGCAGAGGTGAGCAGTTCTTC; CDR3aa: CASSLLAGQGRGEQFF; j_gene: TRBJ2-1; d_gene: TRBD1; abundance: NA; v_gene: TRBV5-1
CDR3nt: TGTGCCAGCAGTCGGGACAGGGTCTGGTCGTTCGATGGCTACACCTTC; CDR3aa: CASSRDRVWSFDGYTF; j_gene: TRBJ1-2; d_gene: TRBD1; abundance: few; v_gene: TRBV5-6
CDR3nt: TGTGCCATCAGTAAGGGGGACAACACCGGGGAGCTGTTTTTT; CDR3aa: CAISKGDNTGELFF; j_gene: TRBJ2-2; d_gene: NA; abundance: NA; v_gene: TRBV10-3
CDR3nt: TGTGCCAGCAGCTTAGAACTCGAGCAGTACTTC; CDR3aa: CASSLELEQYF; j_gene: TRBJ2-7; d_gene: NA; abundance: NA; v_gene: TRBV7-2
CDR3nt: TGTGCCAGCAGTGCCCCGGGCGGTCGACATGGCTACACCTTC; CDR3aa: CASSAPGGRHGYTF; j_gene: TRBJ1-2; d_gene: NA; abundance: NA; v_gene: TRBV28
CDR3nt: TGCGCCAGCAGCCAAGACAGGGAATTCCGCGATGAGCAGTTCTTC; CDR3aa: CASSQDREFRDEQFF; j_gene: TRBJ2-1; d_gene: NA; abundance: NA; v_gene: TRBV4-1
CDR3nt: TGTGCCAGCAGCTTCCTAGCGGGAGACTACGAGCAGTACTTC; CDR3aa: CASSFLAGDYEQYF; j_gene: TRBJ2-7; d_gene: TRBD2; abundance: NA; v_gene: TRBV7-2
CDR3nt: TGTGCCAGCAACCAAGGGGGCAATTCGATCGAGCAGTACTTC; CDR3aa: CASNQGGNSIEQYF; j_gene: TRBJ2-7; d_gene: TRBD1; abundance: NA; v_gene: TRBV7-9
CDR3nt: TGTGCCAGCATTTCTCGACAGCCCGAAACCTACGAGCAGTACTTC; CDR3aa: CASISRQPETYEQYF; j_gene: TRBJ2-7; d_gene: NA; abundance: few; v_gene: TRBV28
CDR3nt: TGTGCCAGCAGCTTACAGAAAGAGACCCAGTACTTC; CDR3aa: CASSLQKETQYF; j_gene: TRBJ2-5; d_gene: NA; abundance: NA; v_gene: TRBV7-2
CDR3nt: TGTGCCAGCAGCTTAACATCCTACACAGATACGCAGTATTTT; CDR3aa: CASSLTSYTDTQYF; j_gene: TRBJ2-3; d_gene: NA; abundance: many; v_gene: TRBV7-2
CDR3nt: TGTGCCAGCTCCCCGGAAGAGACCCAGTACTTC; CDR3aa: CASSPEETQYF; j_gene: TRBJ2-5; d_gene: NA; abundance: few; v_gene: TRBV18
CDR3nt: TGTGCCAGCAGCCCGGGACAGGGAGGTTCACCCCTCCACTTT; CDR3aa: CASSPGQGGSPLHF; j_gene: TRBJ1-6; d_gene: TRBD1; abundance: NA; v_gene: TRBV7-9
CDR3nt: TGTGCCAGCAGCCCCAGGGGTGGCACTGAAGCTTTCTTT; CDR3aa: CASSPRGGTEAFF; j_gene: TRBJ1-1; d_gene: NA; abundance: few; v_gene: TRBV11-2
CDR3nt: TGTGCCAGCAGTGAATGGAACACTGAAGCTTTCTTT; CDR3aa: CASSEWNTEAFF; j_gene: TRBJ1-1; d_gene: NA; abundance: NA; v_gene: TRBV25-1
CDR3nt: TGCGCCAGCAGCCAAGATACGAGGCAGTCGTATGGCTACACCTTC; CDR3aa: CASSQDTRQSYGYTF; j_gene: TRBJ1-2; d_gene: NA; abundance: few; v_gene: TRBV4-3
CDR3nt: TGTGCCAGCAGCAATCCCGGGAGCTTGGGAAACATTCAGTACTTC; CDR3aa: CASSNPGSLGNIQYF; j_gene: TRBJ2-4; d_gene: NA; abundance: NA; v_gene: TRBV5-6
CDR3nt: TGCAGCGTTCTACAGACAGATATCTCCCAAGAGACCCAGTACTTC; CDR3aa: CSVLQTDISQETQYF; j_gene: TRBJ2-5; d_gene: NA; abundance: few; v_gene: TRBV29-1
CDR3nt: TGTGCCAGCAGCTTAGGGCGGATAGCAACTAATGAAAAACTGTTTTTT; CDR3aa: CASSLGRIATNEKLFF; j_gene: TRBJ1-4; d_gene: NA; abundance: NA; v_gene: TRBV7-9